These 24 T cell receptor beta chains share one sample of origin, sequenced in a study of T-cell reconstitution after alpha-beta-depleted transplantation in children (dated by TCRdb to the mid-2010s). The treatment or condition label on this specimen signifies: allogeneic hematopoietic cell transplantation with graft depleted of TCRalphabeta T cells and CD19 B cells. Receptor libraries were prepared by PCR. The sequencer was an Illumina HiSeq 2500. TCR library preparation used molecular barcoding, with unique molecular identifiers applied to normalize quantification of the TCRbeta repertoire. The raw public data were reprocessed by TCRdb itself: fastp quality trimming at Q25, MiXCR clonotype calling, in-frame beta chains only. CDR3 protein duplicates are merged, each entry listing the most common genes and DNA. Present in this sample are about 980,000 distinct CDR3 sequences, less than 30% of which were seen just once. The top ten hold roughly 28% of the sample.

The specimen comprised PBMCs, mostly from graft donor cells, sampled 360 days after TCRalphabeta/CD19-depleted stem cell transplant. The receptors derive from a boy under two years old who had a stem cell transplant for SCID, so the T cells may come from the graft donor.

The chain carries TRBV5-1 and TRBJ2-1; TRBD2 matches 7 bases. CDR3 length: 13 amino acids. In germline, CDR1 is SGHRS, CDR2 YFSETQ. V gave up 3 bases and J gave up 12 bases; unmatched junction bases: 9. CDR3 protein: CASSSLGGIGQFF. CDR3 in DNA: TGCGCCAGCAGCTCCCTGGGGGGGATAGGGCAGTTCTTC.

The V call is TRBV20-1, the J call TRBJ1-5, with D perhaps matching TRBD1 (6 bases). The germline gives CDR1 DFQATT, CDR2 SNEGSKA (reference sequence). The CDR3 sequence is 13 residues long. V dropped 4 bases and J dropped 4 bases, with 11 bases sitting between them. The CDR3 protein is CSAKGVGNQPQHF. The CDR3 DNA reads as TGCAGTGCTAAGGGGGTCGGGAATCAGCCCCAGCATTTT.

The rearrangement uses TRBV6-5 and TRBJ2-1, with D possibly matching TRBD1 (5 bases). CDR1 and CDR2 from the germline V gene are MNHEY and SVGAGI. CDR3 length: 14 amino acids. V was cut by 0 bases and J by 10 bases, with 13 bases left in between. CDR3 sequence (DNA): TGTGCCAGCAGTTACTCGGTAGGGGCAAACGAGCAGTTCTTC. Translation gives CASSYSVGANEQFF.

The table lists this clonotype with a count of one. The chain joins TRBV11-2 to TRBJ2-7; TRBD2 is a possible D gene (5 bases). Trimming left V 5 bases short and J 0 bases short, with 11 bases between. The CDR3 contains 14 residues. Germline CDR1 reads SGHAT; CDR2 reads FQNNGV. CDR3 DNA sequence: TGTGCCAGCAGCCGAGCGAGCGGCTCCTACGAGCAGTACTTC. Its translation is CASSRASGSYEQYF.

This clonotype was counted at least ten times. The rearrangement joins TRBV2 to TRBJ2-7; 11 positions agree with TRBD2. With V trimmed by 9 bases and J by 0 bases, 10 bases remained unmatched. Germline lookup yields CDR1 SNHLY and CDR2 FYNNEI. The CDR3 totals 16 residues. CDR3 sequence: CASSGGARPSSYEQYF. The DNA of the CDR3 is TGTGCCAGTAGCGGGGGGGCCCGCCCGAGCTCCTACGAGCAGTACTTC.

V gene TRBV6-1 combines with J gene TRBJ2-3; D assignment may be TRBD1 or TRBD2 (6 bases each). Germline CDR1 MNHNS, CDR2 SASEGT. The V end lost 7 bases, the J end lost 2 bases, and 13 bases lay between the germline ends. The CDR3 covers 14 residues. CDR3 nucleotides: TGTGCCAGCATCCCGGGGGCCAACACAGATACGCAGTATTTT. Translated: CASIPGANTDTQYF.

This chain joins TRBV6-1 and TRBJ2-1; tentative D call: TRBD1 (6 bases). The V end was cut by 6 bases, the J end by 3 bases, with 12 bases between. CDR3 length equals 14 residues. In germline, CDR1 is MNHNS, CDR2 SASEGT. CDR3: CASRSDRSYNEQFF. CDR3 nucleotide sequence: TGTGCCAGCAGATCCGACAGGAGCTACAATGAGCAGTTCTTC.

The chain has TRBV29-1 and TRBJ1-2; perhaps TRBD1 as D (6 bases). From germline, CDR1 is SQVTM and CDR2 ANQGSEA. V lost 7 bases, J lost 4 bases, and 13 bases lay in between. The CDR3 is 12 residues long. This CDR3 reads CSARTAVYGYTF. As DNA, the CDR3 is TGCAGCGCCAGGACAGCCGTCTATGGCTACACCTTC.

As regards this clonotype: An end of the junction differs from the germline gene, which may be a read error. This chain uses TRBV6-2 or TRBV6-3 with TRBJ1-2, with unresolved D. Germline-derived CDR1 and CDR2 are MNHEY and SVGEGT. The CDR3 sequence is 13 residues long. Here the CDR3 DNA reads TGTGCCAGCAGTAACTCAGGTTTCTATGGCTACACCTTC. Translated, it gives CASSNSGFYGYTF.

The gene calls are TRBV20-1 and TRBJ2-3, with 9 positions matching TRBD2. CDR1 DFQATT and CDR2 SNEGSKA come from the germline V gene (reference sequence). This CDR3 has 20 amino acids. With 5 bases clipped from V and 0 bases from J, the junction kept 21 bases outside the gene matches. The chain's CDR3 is CSAFDAGTSLTIPSTDTQYF. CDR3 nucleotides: TGCAGTGCTTTCGATGCCGGGACTAGCCTAACTATACCTAGCACAGATACGCAGTATTTT.

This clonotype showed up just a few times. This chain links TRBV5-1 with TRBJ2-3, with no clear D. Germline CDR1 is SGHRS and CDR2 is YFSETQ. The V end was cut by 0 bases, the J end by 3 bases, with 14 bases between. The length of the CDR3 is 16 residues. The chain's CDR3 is CASSLVPPTGTDTQYF. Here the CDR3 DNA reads TGCGCCAGCAGCTTGGTTCCACCAACGGGTACAGATACGCAGTATTTT.

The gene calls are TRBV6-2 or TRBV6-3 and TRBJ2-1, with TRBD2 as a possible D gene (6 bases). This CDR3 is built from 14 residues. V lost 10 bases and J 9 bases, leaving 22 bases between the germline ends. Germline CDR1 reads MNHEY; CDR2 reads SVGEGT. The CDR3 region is CATAGQLAGGEQFF. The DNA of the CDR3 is TGTGCCACCGCCGGTCAACTAGCTGGTGGTGAGCAGTTCTTC.

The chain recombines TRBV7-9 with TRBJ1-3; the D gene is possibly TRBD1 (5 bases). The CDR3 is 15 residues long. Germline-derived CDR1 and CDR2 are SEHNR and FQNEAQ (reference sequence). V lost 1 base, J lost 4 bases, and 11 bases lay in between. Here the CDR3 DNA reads TGTGCCAGCAGCTTAGTTGTCGGGGGAGGAAACACCATATATTTT. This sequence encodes CASSLVVGGGNTIYF. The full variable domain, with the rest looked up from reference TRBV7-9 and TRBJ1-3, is DTGVSQNPRHKITKRGQNVTFRCDPISEHNRLYWYRQTLGQGPEFLTYFQNEAQLEKSRLLSDRFSAERPKGSFSTLEIQRTEQGDSAMYLCASSLVVGGGNTIYFGEGSWLTVV.

CDR3 bases: TGTGCCAGCGGATGGGGCGCAGATACGCAGTATTTT. Residues: CASGWGADTQYF. The chain uses TRBV7-9 and TRBJ2-3; maybe TRBD1 (5 bases). This CDR3 has 12 residues. V dropped 8 bases and J dropped 4 bases, with 10 bases sitting between them. The germline gives CDR1 SEHNR, CDR2 FQNEAQ (reference sequence).

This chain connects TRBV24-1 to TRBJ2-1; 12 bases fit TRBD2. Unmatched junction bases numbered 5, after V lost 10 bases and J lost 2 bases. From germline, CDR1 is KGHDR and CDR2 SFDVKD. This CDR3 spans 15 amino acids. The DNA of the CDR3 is TGTGCCACAGGCCGGACTAGCGGGGCCTACAATGAGCAGTTCTTC. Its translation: CATGRTSGAYNEQFF.

The CDR3 here is CSAHPGGVSYNEQFF. CDR3 sequence (DNA): TGCAGTGCTCACCCCGGGGGGGTCTCCTACAATGAGCAGTTCTTC. The V gene is TRBV20-1, the J gene TRBJ2-1, with 8 bases identical to TRBD2. CDR1 and CDR2 from the germline V gene are DFQATT and SNEGSKA (reference sequence). The CDR3 loop spans 15 amino acids. V gave up 5 bases and J gave up 0 bases; unmatched junction bases: 6.

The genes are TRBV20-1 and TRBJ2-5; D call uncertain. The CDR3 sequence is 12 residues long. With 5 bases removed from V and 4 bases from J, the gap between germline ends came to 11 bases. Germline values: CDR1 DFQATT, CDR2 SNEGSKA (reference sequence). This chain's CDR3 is CSAATPSETQYF. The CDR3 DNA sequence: TGCAGTGCTGCAACCCCCTCAGAGACCCAGTACTTC.

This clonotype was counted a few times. For the CDR3, the DNA is TGTGCCAGCAGTTTGGGACGGATGAAACACACCGGGGAGCTGTTTTTT. This codes for CASSLGRMKHTGELFF. This sequence joins TRBV12-3 or TRBV12-4 and TRBJ2-2; either TRBD1 or TRBD2 may fit D (5 bases each). The V end was cut by 3 bases, the J end by 3 bases, with 14 bases between. This CDR3 is 16 amino acids long.

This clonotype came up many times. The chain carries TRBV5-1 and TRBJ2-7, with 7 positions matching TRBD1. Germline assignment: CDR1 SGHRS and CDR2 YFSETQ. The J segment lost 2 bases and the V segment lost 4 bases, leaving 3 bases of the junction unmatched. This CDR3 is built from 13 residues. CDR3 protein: CASSPGQPYEQYF. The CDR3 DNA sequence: TGCGCCAGCAGCCCGGGACAGCCCTACGAGCAGTACTTC.

This chain's CDR3 is CSARGRRDEQYF. The CDR3 DNA is TGCAGTGCTAGGGGGCGTCGGGACGAGCAGTACTTC. The chain combines TRBV20-1 with TRBJ2-7, with TRBD1 as a possible D gene (5 bases). CDR3 length: 12 amino acids. Trimming shortened V by 3 bases and J by 5 bases, and 11 bases separated the two germline ends. Germline V gene data show CDR1 as DFQATT and CDR2 as SNEGSKA (reference sequence).

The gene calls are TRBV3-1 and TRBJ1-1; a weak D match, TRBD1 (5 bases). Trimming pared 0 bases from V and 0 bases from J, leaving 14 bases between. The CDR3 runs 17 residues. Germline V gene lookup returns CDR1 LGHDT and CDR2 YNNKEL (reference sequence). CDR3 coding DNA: TGTGCCAGCAGCCAAGAAAGGGCGGGACTTTTGAACACTGAAGCTTTCTTT. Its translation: CASSQERAGLLNTEAFF.

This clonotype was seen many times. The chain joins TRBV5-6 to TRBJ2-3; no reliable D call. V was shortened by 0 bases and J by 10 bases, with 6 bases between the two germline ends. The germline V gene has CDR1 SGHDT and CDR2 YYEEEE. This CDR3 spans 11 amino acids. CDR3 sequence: CASSLGFAQYF. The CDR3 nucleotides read TGTGCCAGCAGCTTGGGTTTCGCGCAGTATTTT.

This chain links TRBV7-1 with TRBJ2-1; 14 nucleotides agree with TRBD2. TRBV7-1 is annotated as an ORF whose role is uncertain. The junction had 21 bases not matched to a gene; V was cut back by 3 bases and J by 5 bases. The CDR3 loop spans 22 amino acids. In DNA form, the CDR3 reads TGTGCCAGCAGCTCCGCCTCCGGGACTAGCGGGGGTACCACTCTACTTAACAATGAGCAGTTCTTC. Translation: CASSSASGTSGGTTLLNNEQFF.

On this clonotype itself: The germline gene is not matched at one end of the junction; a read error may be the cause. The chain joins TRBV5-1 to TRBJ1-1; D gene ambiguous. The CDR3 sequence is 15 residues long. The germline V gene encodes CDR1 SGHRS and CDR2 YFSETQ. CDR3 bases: TGCGCCAGCAGCTTAGAGCCTACAGTGAGCACTGAAGCTTACTTT. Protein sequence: CASSLEPTVSTEAYF.